Listed below are T cell receptor beta chains from one sample, sequenced in a study of vaccination and CD4 T cells after COVID-19. Their antigens remain unidentified. TCRdb called the PCR reads again in MiXCR, with one record for every CDR3 protein. The profile shows about 16,000 distinct CDR3 sequences, approximately 44% of them singletons. Source: CD4+ T cells from blood, cultured in vitro, taken after SARS-CoV-2 vaccination. These receptors originate from a human donor who had recovered from COVID-19. Both conserved end residues are part of each CDR3. The D gene is left open where the match is weak. Clone size is stated in some rows and not others, as once, few, many or a class when expanded.

>TRBV7-2|once|TRBJ2-1|NA
TGTGCCAGCAGCCCGCAGCCTAGCAATGAGCAGTTCTTC
CASSPQPSNEQFF
>TRBV6-1|NA|TRBJ2-3|TRBD2
TGTGCCATCAGAGGTTGGACTAGCGGGAGCACAGATACGCAGTATTTT
CAIRGWTSGSTDTQYF
>TRBV19|NA|TRBJ2-1|TRBD2
TGTGCCAGTAACAAACTAGCGGGAGGGTCAAATGAGCACTTCTTC
CASNKLAGGSNEHFF
>TRBV15|NA|TRBJ1-1|NA
TGTGCCACCAGCAGAGCTAAATTCGGGGGCTTGGGCACTGAAGCTTTCTTT
CATSRAKFGGLGTEAFF
>TRBV6-5|few|TRBJ1-2|NA
TGTGCCAGCAGTTCCACAACAGGGAATGGCTACACCTTC
CASSSTTGNGYTF
>TRBV20-1|NA|TRBJ2-3|TRBD2
TGCAGTGCTAGGGGCCCTAGCGGGAGGCCAGATACGCAGTATTTT
CSARGPSGRPDTQYF
>TRBV6-4|few|TRBJ1-2|NA
TGTGCCAGCAATAAGGCCCAGAACGATGGCTACACCTTC
CASNKAQNDGYTF
>TRBV12-3/TRBV12-4|few|TRBJ2-5|NA
TGTGCCAGCAGTTTTTCAGGGGCTCAAGAGACCCAGTACTTC
CASSFSGAQETQYF
>TRBV7-9|few|TRBJ2-7|NA
TGTGCCAGCAGCCTCGGGGGGGGACAGAGCTACGAGCAGTACTTC
CASSLGGGQSYEQYF
>TRBV27|few|TRBJ1-4|NA
TGTGCCAGCAGTTTTCAGACTAATGAAAAACTGTTTTTT
CASSFQTNEKLFF
>TRBV7-9|medium-sized|TRBJ2-3|TRBD2
TGTGCCAGCTTACCTAGTGGTACTAGCGGAGATACGCAGTATTTT
CASLPSGTSGDTQYF
>TRBV5-5|NA|TRBJ2-5|NA
TGTGCCAGCAGCTTTGTGAGAATAGGGGTAGAGACCCAGTACTTC
CASSFVRIGVETQYF
>TRBV20-1|few|TRBJ1-5|NA
TGCAGTGCTAGAGCAGGGAATCAGCCCCAGCATTTT
CSARAGNQPQHF
>TRBV20-1|few|TRBJ1-5|TRBD1
TGCAGTGCTAGCCCACCGGGACAGATAAATCAGCCCCAGCATTTT
CSASPPGQINQPQHF
>TRBV20-1|few|TRBJ2-5|NA
TGCAGTGCCCCCACCCGACAGGGAGGAGAGACCCAGTACTTC
CSAPTRQGGETQYF
>TRBV20-1|NA|TRBJ2-1|TRBD2
TGCAGTGTCTCCAGACTAGCGAGCCGATTCTTC
CSVSRLASRFF
>TRBV9|NA|TRBJ1-1|NA
TGTGCCAGCAGCGGGGAGAGATACACTGAAGCTTTCTTT
CASSGERYTEAFF
>TRBV5-4|NA|TRBJ1-1|NA
TGTGCCAGCAGCTCCACCATGAACACTGAAGCTTTCTTT
CASSSTMNTEAFF
>TRBV7-2|once|TRBJ2-7|TRBD2
TGCGCCAGCAGCCAAGATTCTCGACTAGCGCCGAGATACGAGCAGTACTTC
CASSQDSRLAPRYEQYF